This is a list of T cell receptor beta chains from one sample in a study of blood T cell repertoires in COVID-19. Some clones are missing from TCRdb's copy, which holds only in-frame ones; the method was immunoSEQ multiplex PCR. The sample has approximately 290,000 clones, roughly 91% seen once. Material for sequencing was peripheral blood. These receptor sequences come from a woman aged 30 to 39 with COVID-19, enrolled during active disease. Both conserved end residues are part of each CDR3. Fields, in order: D gene, V gene, clone size, J gene, CDR3 DNA, CDR3 protein. D genes are given only for firm matches. Only some rows state a clone size, as once, few, many or a class for expanded clones.

.	TRBV2	.	TRBJ2-7	TGTGCCAGCAGTGAAGCGGGGGGCTCCTACGAGCAGTACTTC	CASSEAGGSYEQYF
.	TRBV5-4	.	TRBJ2-2	TGTGCCAGCAGCCGGACAGAACGACCGAACACCGGGGAGCTGTTTTTT	CASSRTERPNTGELFF
.	TRBV5-1	.	TRBJ1-4	TGCGCCAGCAGCTTGCAGGATAATGAAAAACTGTTTTTT	CASSLQDNEKLFF
TRBD1	TRBV10-3	.	TRBJ1-6	TGTGCCATCAGTGAGGCCCCCCGACAGGGGGCACGTTCACCCCTCCACTTT	CAISEAPRQGARSPLHF
.	TRBV11-2	.	TRBJ2-5	TGTGCCAGCAGCCGCCGCGGGATAGCGGTATGGGAGACCCAGTACTTC	CASSRRGIAVWETQYF
TRBD1	TRBV2	.	TRBJ1-6	TGTGCCAGCAGTAATACAAACAGGGGGAGGAATTCACCCCTCCACTTT	CASSNTNRGRNSPLHF
TRBD2	TRBV7-9	.	TRBJ2-5	TGTGCCAGCTATAAAGCGGGGGGGCTTCTAGAGACCCAGTACTTC	CASYKAGGLLETQYF
TRBD1	TRBV13	.	TRBJ1-5	TGTGCCAGCAGCTTCGGACAGGGGGACCAGCCCCAGCATTTT	CASSFGQGDQPQHF
.	TRBV5-4	.	TRBJ1-4	TGTGCCAGCAGCTTTAGTAATAATGAAAAACTGTTTTTT	CASSFSNNEKLFF
.	TRBV11-2	.	TRBJ1-1	TGTGCCAGCAGCTTAGACAGGGACACTGAAGCTTTCTTT	CASSLDRDTEAFF
.	TRBV5-1	.	TRBJ1-1	TGCGCCAGCAGCTTGGTGACACAGGGGAACACTGAAGCTTTCTTT	CASSLVTQGNTEAFF
TRBD1	TRBV3-1/TRBV3-2	.	TRBJ1-2	TGTGCCAGCCGGGTAGGGGGCGAGGGAAGAGATGGCTACACCTTC	CASRVGGEGRDGYTF
TRBD2	TRBV7-9	.	TRBJ2-1	TGTGCCAGCAGCTTAGTCCTAGCGGGGTGGGGCAATGAGCAGTTCTTC	CASSLVLAGWGNEQFF
.	TRBV5-4	many	TRBJ2-3	TGTGCCAGCAGCTTTGGCGGCGGCACAGATACGCAGTATTTT	CASSFGGGTDTQYF
TRBD1	TRBV27	.	TRBJ1-2	TGTGCCAGCAGGACAGGGTTTTTGGGCTACACCTTC	CASRTGFLGYTF
.	TRBV5-8	.	TRBJ1-5	TGTGCCAGCAGCTTGCTTTTGGGCCGCGAAAAAGATTATAGCAATCAGCCCCAGCATTTT	CASSLLLGREKDYSNQPQHF
.	TRBV29-1	.	TRBJ1-2	TGCAGCGTTGATGGGGAGCCCCGGGCTAACTATGGCTACACCTTC	CSVDGEPRANYGYTF
.	TRBV5-6	.	TRBJ1-1	TGTGCCAGCAGCTTGGACAGGGAAGCTTTCTTT	CASSLDREAFF
.	TRBV12-3/TRBV12-4	.	TRBJ1-1	TGTGCCAGCAGTTTCGGGAGTGCGGAAGCTTTCTTT	CASSFGSAEAFF
.	TRBV6-5	once	TRBJ2-5	TGTGCCAGCAGTTACTTGGGGGGGCCGGGTGAGACCCAGTACTTC	CASSYLGGPGETQYF
TRBD1	TRBV19	.	TRBJ1-4	TGTGCCAGTAGATCAAGACAGGGGTTAACAGGGGAAAAACTGTTTTTT	CASRSRQGLTGEKLFF
.	TRBV4-2	few	TRBJ1-1	TGTGCCAGCAGCCCGTTGGGCTTAAACAGGGAGAGGGAAGCTTTCTTT	CASSPLGLNREREAFF
TRBD1	TRBV4-1	.	TRBJ1-2	TGCGCCAGCAGCCCCCCCGGTAACAGGGGCTGGGGCTACACCTTC	CASSPPGNRGWGYTF
.	TRBV2	once	TRBJ1-4	TGTGCCAGCTATAGCAGGGCCCCAATGAAAAAACTGTTTTTT	CASYSRAPMKKLFF
TRBD2	TRBV28	.	TRBJ2-1	TGTGCCAGCAGTCCCCATCCCGGGGGGGCCGGATACAATGAGCAGTTCTTC	CASSPHPGGAGYNEQFF
TRBD2	TRBV11-3	once	TRBJ2-3	TGTGCCAGCAGTCAAAGCGGGGGGCTTACCACAGATACGCAGTATTTT	CASSQSGGLTTDTQYF
.	TRBV6-2/TRBV6-3	.	TRBJ2-7	TGTGCCAGCAGTTTCATCCCAAGCGGGTCCTACGAGCAGTACTTC	CASSFIPSGSYEQYF
TRBD1	TRBV28	.	TRBJ1-2	TGTGCCAGCAGTCGGCCCGGGACAGGGGGCCCTGGCTACACCTTC	CASSRPGTGGPGYTF
.	TRBV7-9	.	TRBJ1-4	TGTGCCAGCAGCCGATCCCCCAGGGGACGGGGTGGGGAACTGTTTTTT	CASSRSPRGRGGELFF
.	TRBV7-2	.	TRBJ2-1	TGTGCCAGCAGCTTAGACTGGTCAGGTTACAATGAGCAGTTCTTC	CASSLDWSGYNEQFF
.	TRBV29-1	many	TRBJ1-1	TGCAGCGCTGACCTCGGTCTTCTGAACACTGAAGCTTTCTTT	CSADLGLLNTEAFF
.	TRBV19	.	TRBJ2-1	TGTGCCAGTAAAAGTCGGACAGCCCAATTAGCCCGCAATGAGCAGTTCTTC	CASKSRTAQLARNEQFF
TRBD1	TRBV6-5	few	TRBJ2-7	TGTGCCAGCAGTTACTCGATCTGGGACAGGGGCGCCGAGCAGTACTTC	CASSYSIWDRGAEQYF
.	TRBV21-1	few	TRBJ2-3	TGTGCCAGCAGCAAAAAGGGACAGCCCACAGATACGCAGTATTTT	CASSKKGQPTDTQYF
TRBD1	TRBV28	.	TRBJ2-2	TGTGCCAGCAGCACTCCTACTGTGGGACAGGGGTCCTCGAACGGGGAGCTGTTTTTT	CASSTPTVGQGSSNGELFF
TRBD1	TRBV11-2	.	TRBJ1-6	TGTGCCAGCAGCCCTCTAGGGACAGTATATAATTCACCCCTCCACTTT	CASSPLGTVYNSPLHF
.	TRBV18	.	TRBJ1-3	TGTGCCAGCTCACCAACCGGGTCTGGAAACACCATATATTTT	CASSPTGSGNTIYF
.	TRBV7-7	.	TRBJ2-1	TGTGCCAGCAGCTTAGATCCCCTTGCCTACAATGAGCAGTTCTTC	CASSLDPLAYNEQFF
TRBD1	TRBV5-1	.	TRBJ2-7	TGCGCCAGCAGCTTGGAGACAGGGGGAGGCGAGCAGTACTTC	CASSLETGGGEQYF
TRBD2	TRBV2	.	TRBJ2-4	TGTGCCACCAGCGTCGGCGGGGGACTGGAAAACATTCAGTACTTC	CATSVGGGLENIQYF
TRBD1	TRBV4-2	.	TRBJ1-5	TGTGCCAGCAGCCCGGCGTTAGGGACAGGGGGCAATCAGCCCCAGCATTTT	CASSPALGTGGNQPQHF
.	TRBV6-5	.	TRBJ1-5	TGTGCCAGCAGTCCCCTGAGCAATCAGCCCCAGCATTTT	CASSPLSNQPQHF